Sequencing of this TCR beta chain was carried out in a study of T cell changes during pregnancy in multiple sclerosis. TCRdb's copy holds only in-frame clones and misses some; the assay was immunoSEQ multiplex PCR. Here the sample spans approximately 96,000 clones, 90% to 95% being singletons. The CDR3 spans 15 residues. CDR1 and CDR2 from the germline V gene are SGHRS and YFSETQ. V was pared by 4 bases and J by 7 bases, with 9 bases of the junction left unmatched. The gene calls are TRBV5-1 and TRBJ2-1, with 9 bases aligning to TRBD2. This clonotype was obtained from a female donor in good health, enrolled as a control in a pregnancy study. The starting material was peripheral blood, obtained after pregnancy. The CDR3 coding sequence is TGCGCCAGCAGCCTATCCGGGACTAGCAAGAATGAGCAGTTCTTC. Amino acids: CASSLSGTSKNEQFF.